This TCR beta chain was observed in a study of shared clonotypes between healthy human individuals. Produced via immunoSEQ multiplex PCR; TCRdb's table is partial and in-frame only. The repertoire holds almost 700,000 clones, with approximately 90% as singletons. CDR1 and CDR2 from the germline V gene are SEHNR and FQNEAQ (reference sequence). The germline V and J ends were trimmed by 3 bases and 2 bases, with 21 bases remaining between them. The CDR3 totals 18 residues. Terminally differentiated effector memory CD45RA+ cells were excluded by CCR7 positive selection of CD45RO-negative cells. The V call is TRBV7-9, the J call TRBJ2-3; D is undetermined. The receptor was isolated from a man aged 25 to 40 in good health. The sample was naive CD8+ T cells sorted from blood. CDR3 residues: CASSFPVSPAPHTDTQYF. The CDR3 bases are TGTGCCAGCAGCTTCCCTGTAAGTCCTGCGCCTCACACAGATACGCAGTATTTT.